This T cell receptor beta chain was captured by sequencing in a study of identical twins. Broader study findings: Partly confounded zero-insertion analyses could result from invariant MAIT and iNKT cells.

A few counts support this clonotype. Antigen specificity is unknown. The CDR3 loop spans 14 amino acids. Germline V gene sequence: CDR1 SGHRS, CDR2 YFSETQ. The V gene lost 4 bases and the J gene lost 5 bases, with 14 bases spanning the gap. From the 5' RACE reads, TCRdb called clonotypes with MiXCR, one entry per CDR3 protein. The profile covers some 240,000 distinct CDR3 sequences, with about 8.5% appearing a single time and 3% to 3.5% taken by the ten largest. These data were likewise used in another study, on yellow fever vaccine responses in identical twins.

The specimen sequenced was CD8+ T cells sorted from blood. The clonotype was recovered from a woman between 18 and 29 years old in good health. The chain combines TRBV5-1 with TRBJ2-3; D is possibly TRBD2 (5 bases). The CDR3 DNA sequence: TGCGCCAGCAGCCTACTAGGGCCCCAAGATACGCAGTATTTT. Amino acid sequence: CASSLLGPQDTQYF.